This entry features one TCR beta chain sequence. Trimming removed 3 bases from V and 8 bases from J, with 10 bases in between. Germline CDR1 WNHNN, CDR2 SYGVQD (reference sequence). The CDR3 covers 12 residues. The data belong to a study of blood T cell repertoires in COVID-19. The data were produced by immunoSEQ multiplex PCR, yet TCRdb's version contains in-frame clones alone and is incomplete. The table lists approximately 200,000 clones, roughly 83% of them singletons. Researchers sorted participants into cohorts using their self-reported clinical history. The sample was PBMCs or T cells enriched from blood (not recorded which). The origin of this receptor is a woman aged 25-40 years who had recovered from COVID-19. V is TRBV10-1 and J is TRBJ1-2; D unresolved. The CDR3 here is CASSDAGSGYTF. In DNA form, the CDR3 reads TGCGCCAGCAGTGATGCAGGCTCCGGCTACACCTTC.